A selection of T cell receptor beta chains follows, all from one sample in a study of shared clonotypes between healthy human individuals. Here immunoSEQ multiplex PCR was the method, and the copy in TCRdb shows in-frame clones only, minus some. The sample consists of about 1 million clones, approximately 68% of them appearing once. The specimen sequenced was memory CD4+ T cells sorted from blood. The receptor set was obtained from a young man in good health. CDR3s include the opening cysteine and the closing phenylalanine or tryptophan. A D gene is named only where the DNA matches it firmly. The size of a clone is reported for some rows only, either as once, few or many, or as a class for expanded clones.

d_gene	j_gene	v_gene	abundance	CDR3aa	CDR3nt
TRBD1	TRBJ2-5	TRBV5-4	NA	CASSWTGPQETQYF	TGTGCCAGCAGCTGGACAGGACCGCAAGAGACCCAGTACTTC
NA	TRBJ1-3	TRBV7-6	NA	CASSPDTYSGNTIYF	TGTGCCAGCAGCCCCGACACATACTCTGGAAACACCATATATTTT
TRBD2	TRBJ2-7	TRBV6-7	NA	CASSYPSPGLAGHEQYF	TGTGCCAGCAGTTACCCGTCACCCGGACTAGCGGGACACGAGCAGTACTTC
TRBD1	TRBJ2-3	TRBV5-6	NA	CASSSRTGGADTQYF	TGTGCCAGCAGCTCCCGGACAGGGGGCGCGGATACGCAGTATTTT
NA	TRBJ2-7	TRBV7-2	NA	CASSFLQASKLSYEQYF	TGTGCCAGCAGCTTTCTTCAAGCCTCCAAGCTCTCCTACGAGCAGTACTTC
NA	TRBJ2-6	TRBV10-3	NA	CAISRAGVDTSRANVLTF	TGTGCCATCAGTCGCGCCGGTGTAGATACAAGTCGGGCCAACGTCCTGACTTTC
NA	TRBJ1-1	TRBV5-1	NA	CASAREGNTEAFF	TGCGCCAGCGCCCGGGAAGGGAACACTGAAGCTTTCTTT
TRBD2	TRBJ2-1	TRBV19	few	CASSMVLAGEYNEQFF	TGTGCCAGTAGTATGGTTCTAGCGGGGGAGTACAATGAGCAGTTCTTC
TRBD1	TRBJ1-3	TRBV5-6	NA	CASSSADRGPGNTIYF	TGTGCCAGCAGCTCCGCCGACAGGGGGCCTGGAAACACCATATATTTT
TRBD1	TRBJ1-1	TRBV2	once	CASRENRGGTEAFF	TGTGCCAGCAGGGAAAACAGGGGGGGCACTGAAGCTTTCTTT
NA	TRBJ2-1	TRBV6-6	NA	CASRNTPVGYNEQFF	TGTGCCAGCCGAAACACCCCGGTCGGATACAATGAGCAGTTCTTC
NA	TRBJ2-2	TRBV30	NA	CAWSVDGAPGELFF	TGTGCCTGGAGTGTTGACGGCGCGCCCGGGGAGCTGTTTTTT
NA	TRBJ2-7	TRBV2	NA	CASSDRGWDEQYF	TGTGCCAGCAGCGACCGGGGCTGGGACGAGCAGTACTTC
NA	TRBJ1-1	TRBV5-1	once	CASSLDFLEAFF	TGCGCCAGCAGCTTGGATTTCTTGGAAGCTTTCTTT
TRBD2	TRBJ2-7	TRBV5-1	NA	CASSPTSAAYEQYF	TGCGCCAGCAGCCCTACTAGCGCAGCCTACGAGCAGTACTTC
NA	TRBJ1-2	TRBV19	few	CASISGIGNYGYTF	TGTGCCAGTATCTCAGGGATTGGCAACTATGGCTACACCTTC
NA	TRBJ2-1	TRBV7-8	NA	CASSSTSSYNEQFF	TGTGCCAGCAGCTCAACAAGCTCCTACAATGAGCAGTTCTTC
TRBD2	TRBJ2-1	TRBV7-2	NA	CASSLERGGLGEQFF	TGTGCCAGCAGCTTAGAACGCGGGGGGCTCGGTGAGCAGTTCTTC
NA	TRBJ1-1	TRBV12-5	few	CASGLVQIMYGTEAFF	TGTGCTAGTGGTTTGGTACAGATTATGTACGGGACTGAAGCTTTCTTT
TRBD1	TRBJ1-4	TRBV30	NA	CAWSGTGSGVEKLFF	TGTGCCTGGAGTGGGACAGGGTCCGGGGTTGAAAAACTGTTTTTT
NA	TRBJ2-3	TRBV5-6	NA	CASSLGLPSTDTQYF	TGTGCCAGCAGCTTGGGACTACCAAGCACAGATACGCAGTATTTT
NA	TRBJ1-4	TRBV5-6	NA	CASSREYGTNEKLFF	TGTGCCAGCAGCCGGGAGTATGGGACTAATGAAAAACTGTTTTTT
TRBD1	TRBJ2-5	TRBV15	NA	CATSRGGTDQETQYF	TGTGCCACCAGCAGAGGGGGGACAGACCAAGAGACCCAGTACTTC
NA	TRBJ1-5	TRBV7-2	NA	CASSLEGISGQPQHF	TGTGCCAGCAGCTTAGAAGGGATTAGCGGGCAGCCCCAGCATTTT
TRBD2	TRBJ2-1	TRBV6-6	few	CASRYGRGYEQFF	TGTGCCAGCAGATATGGGCGGGGGTATGAGCAGTTCTTC
TRBD1	TRBJ1-1	TRBV7-3	NA	CASSLRQGSEAFF	TGTGCCAGCAGCTTACGACAGGGATCTGAAGCTTTCTTT
TRBD1	TRBJ2-2	TRBV7-7	NA	CASSSPGQGAAGELFF	TGTGCTAGCAGCTCACCGGGACAGGGGGCAGCCGGGGAGCTGTTTTTT
TRBD2	TRBJ2-2	TRBV5-1	NA	CASSPGTSGTSGGELFF	TGCGCCAGCAGCCCCGGGACTAGCGGAACTTCCGGAGGGGAGCTGTTTTTT
NA	TRBJ1-2	TRBV5-1	NA	CASTPAGEGKGYTF	TGCGCCAGCACCCCCGCCGGGGAAGGGAAGGGCTACACCTTC
NA	TRBJ1-1	TRBV28	NA	CASNTGGSGNTEAFF	TGTGCCAGCAATACCGGCGGCTCTGGGAACACTGAAGCTTTCTTT
TRBD1	TRBJ1-2	TRBV9	NA	CASSVATGGNGYTF	TGTGCCAGCAGCGTAGCTACAGGGGGGAATGGCTACACCTTC
TRBD2	TRBJ2-1	TRBV5-1	NA	CASSSSGGSYNEQFF	TGCGCCAGCAGCTCCAGCGGGGGCTCCTACAATGAGCAGTTCTTC
NA	TRBJ1-2	TRBV5-8	NA	CASRVGAVYGYTF	TGTGCCAGCAGGGTGGGGGCAGTCTATGGCTACACCTTC
NA	TRBJ2-2	TRBV7-8	NA	CASSLGVGGTGELFF	TGTGCCAGCAGCTTAGGTGTAGGGGGAACCGGGGAGCTGTTTTTT
TRBD1	TRBJ1-2	TRBV28	NA	CASSLTGIRAYTF	TGTGCCAGCAGTTTGACAGGGATCAGAGCATACACCTTC
TRBD1	TRBJ1-2	TRBV11-2	NA	CASSLGIQGSGGYTF	TGTGCCAGCAGCTTAGGGATACAGGGGTCGGGAGGCTACACCTTC
NA	TRBJ1-1	TRBV19	few	CASQGQYTEAFF	TGTGCCAGTCAAGGACAGTACACTGAAGCTTTCTTT
NA	TRBJ1-2	TRBV19	many	CASSIDGTPYGYTF	TGTGCCAGTAGTATAGATGGTACGCCCTATGGCTACACCTTC
NA	TRBJ2-7	TRBV7-2	NA	CASSLDRYSYEQYF	TGTGCCAGCAGCTTAGACAGGTACTCCTACGAGCAGTACTTC
NA	TRBJ2-7	TRBV21-1	NA	CASSPSTSGRSIPAYEQYF	TGTGCCAGCAGCCCATCGACTAGCGGGAGGTCCATACCGGCCTACGAGCAGTACTTC
NA	TRBJ1-5	TRBV19	NA	CASSIYDQPQHF	TGTGCCAGTAGTATTTACGATCAGCCCCAGCATTTT
NA	TRBJ2-5	TRBV7-9	few	CASSLDVGGPQETQYF	TGTGCCAGCAGCTTAGACGTCGGGGGGCCCCAAGAGACCCAGTACTTC
NA	TRBJ2-7	TRBV28	NA	CASRRTSSYEQYF	TGTGCCAGCAGAAGGACGAGCTCCTACGAGCAGTACTTC
TRBD2	TRBJ2-7	TRBV7-8	NA	CASSLQGPVAGGPAREQYF	TGTGCCAGCAGCTTACAAGGGCCAGTGGCGGGAGGGCCGGCACGCGAGCAGTACTTC
NA	TRBJ1-2	TRBV30	NA	CAWSVSSANYGYTF	TGTGCCTGGAGTGTATCGTCAGCTAACTATGGCTACACCTTC
NA	TRBJ1-2	TRBV5-4	NA	CASSLEAAGGGYTF	TGTGCCAGCAGCTTGGAGGCGGCCGGAGGGGGCTACACCTTC
NA	TRBJ1-1	TRBV27	NA	CASSHLEPNTEAFF	TGTGCCAGCAGTCACCTGGAGCCGAACACTGAAGCTTTCTTT
NA	TRBJ2-3	TRBV5-1	few	CASSQDPLGPTDTQYF	TGCGCCAGCAGCCAGGACCCCCTGGGGCCCACAGATACGCAGTATTTT
NA	TRBJ1-2	TRBV20-1	NA	CSARRAGGYTF	TGCAGTGCGCGAAGGGCGGGCGGCTACACCTTC
TRBD2	TRBJ2-2	TRBV6-6	NA	CASSPPRGAGELFF	TGTGCCAGCAGCCCTCCGCGGGGGGCCGGGGAGCTGTTTTTT
TRBD1	TRBJ1-4	TRBV19	NA	CASDEGASEKLFF	TGTGCCAGTGACGAGGGGGCCTCTGAAAAACTGTTTTTT
NA	TRBJ1-1	TRBV7-2	NA	CASSPRLTRLNTEAFF	TGTGCCAGCAGCCCCCGACTAACGCGGTTGAACACTGAAGCTTTCTTT
NA	TRBJ1-2	TRBV7-3	few	CASSLRGYGYTF	TGTGCCAGCAGCCTACGGGGGTATGGCTACACCTTC
NA	TRBJ2-7	TRBV11-3	NA	CASSLGPGDYEQYF	TGTGCCAGCAGCTTGGGACCAGGGGACTACGAGCAGTACTTC
TRBD1	TRBJ1-3	TRBV30	NA	CAWSQGATSGNTIYF	TGTGCCTGGAGCCAGGGGGCTACGTCTGGAAACACCATATATTTT
TRBD1	TRBJ2-5	TRBV7-2	NA	CASSTGGYGTQYF	TGTGCCAGCAGTACAGGGGGGTACGGGACCCAGTACTTC
NA	TRBJ2-2	TRBV2	few	CASSEGRVNTGELFF	TGTGCCAGCAGTGAGGGGAGAGTAAACACCGGGGAGCTGTTTTTT
TRBD2	TRBJ2-2	TRBV28	NA	CASRPSSGRGTGELFF	TGTGCCAGCAGGCCTTCTAGCGGGAGAGGCACCGGGGAGCTGTTTTTT